This T cell receptor (beta chain) was sequenced during a study of cytotoxic CD8 clonotypes in ibrutinib-treated CLL. At the level of the study: The patient breakdown showed around 10 relapsed/refractory and approximately 15 treatment-naive cases, with approximately 18 IGHV unmutated. Samples yielded averages of hundreds of thousands of productive templates and almost 95,000 productive rearrangements.

Using immunoSEQ multiplex PCR, the repertoire was profiled, and TCRdb retains in-frame clones only, with some absent. Of under 150,000 clones in the sample, 70% to 90% were seen once. Germline CDR1 is WSHSY and CDR2 is SAAADI. CDR3 length: 19 residues. V lost 6 bases and J lost 1; bases outside the gene matches: 18. Study findings and constraints: Public clonotypes were uncommon and contracted or stayed stable on treatment.

With respect to this clone: Its antigen remains unidentified.

Genomic DNA in an amount of around 2 micrograms was extracted from cryopreserved PBMCs and used for the preparation of TCR beta libraries. The sample in question was PBMCs, obtained after 36 months of ibrutinib treatment. This chain links TRBV10-2 with TRBJ2-3; 8 nucleotides match TRBD2. The clonotype comes from a human donor with chronic lymphocytic leukemia. The chain's CDR3 is CASRDIKRGLLKRTDTQYF. The CDR3 DNA sequence: TGCGCCAGCAGGGACATTAAGCGGGGGCTGTTGAAGCGCACAGATACGCAGTATTTT.